What follows are 7 T cell receptor beta chains derived from one specimen sequenced in a study of shared clonotypes between healthy human individuals. Method: immunoSEQ multiplex PCR; TCRdb's copy keeps in-frame clones and lacks some. Of about 2 million clones in the sample, roughly 94% were seen once. It was CD45RO-negative cells, positively selected for CCR7, that made up naive CD8 cells, with terminally differentiated effector memory CD45RA+ cells excluded. The sequenced sample consisted of naive CD8+ T cells sorted from blood. The receptors here all came from a man aged 18-30 years in good health.

J is TRBJ2-3 and V is TRBV6-5; 7 nucleotides match TRBD2. Trimming at V came to 0 bases and at J to 3 bases, leaving 6 bases not matched to a gene. The CDR3 has 16 residues. The germline gives CDR1 MNHEY, CDR2 SVGAGI. The CDR3 nucleotides are TGTGCCAGCAGTTACTCGGCGGGAGATCTGACAGATACGCAGTATTTT. Translating it yields CASSYSAGDLTDTQYF.

The J gene is TRBJ2-2, the V gene TRBV6-1; TRBD1 might be the D (7 bases). The CDR3 is 14 residues long. V was clipped by 3 bases and J by 5 bases, with 10 bases between them. Germline CDR1 MNHNS, CDR2 SASEGT. The CDR3 nucleotides are TGTGCCAGCAGTGATTCAGGGGGGACCGGGGAGCTGTTTTTT. Translated, it gives CASSDSGGTGELFF.

The V and J genes are TRBV9 and TRBJ1-6, with 8 nucleotides matching TRBD1. The J segment lost 10 bases and the V segment lost 3 bases, leaving 15 bases of the junction unmatched. Germline CDR1 reads SGDLS; CDR2 reads YYNGEE. The CDR3 is 17 amino acids. Written as DNA, the CDR3 is TGTGCCAGCAGCGGGACAGGGCTTGACCCTGAGGGGTCACCCCTCCACTTT. Translation gives CASSGTGLDPEGSPLHF.

The chain uses TRBV6-1 and TRBJ1-5; no clear D gene. Germline V gene sequence: CDR1 MNHNS, CDR2 SASEGT. The CDR3 length is 15 residues. The V end was cut by 2 bases, the J end by 7 bases, with 15 bases between. The CDR3 DNA follows: TGTGCCAGCAGTGAATGGGAGGGATTCGGACAGCCCCAGCATTTT. Protein: CASSEWEGFGQPQHF.

The genes are TRBV28 and TRBJ1-2; TRBD1 might be the D (5 bases). V shed 4 bases and J shed 6 bases, with 18 bases lying between them. CDR1 is MDHEN, CDR2 SYDVKM, per germline. CDR3 length equals 15 residues. The CDR3 region is CASSSWGAVGNGYTF. The CDR3 DNA reads TGTGCCAGCAGTTCCTGGGGCGCGGTGGGGAATGGCTACACCTTC.

The rearrangement links TRBV2 to TRBJ1-5, with a tentative D call TRBD1 (5 bases). The CDR3 length is 13 residues. V was clipped by 9 bases and J by 4 bases, with 13 bases between them. The germline V gene has CDR1 SNHLY and CDR2 FYNNEI. This chain's CDR3 is CASQGRLNQPQHF. The CDR3 DNA reads TGTGCCAGTCAGGGACGGTTAAATCAGCCCCAGCATTTT.

The CDR3 sequence is CASSTGGGAQYF. The CDR3 nucleotides are TGTGCCAGCAGTACAGGGGGCGGGGCGCAGTACTTC. The chain is built from TRBV6-6 and TRBJ2-7, with 9 bases matching TRBD1. The CDR3 has 12 residues. Looked up from germline, CDR1 is MNHNY and CDR2 is SVGAGI (reference sequence). The ends lost 5 bases at V and 9 bases at J; junction bases unmatched: 5.